The rows below give T cell receptor beta chains drawn from one sample of a study of PD-1 blockade in classical Hodgkin lymphoma. Clones were sequenced by immunoSEQ multiplex PCR, and TCRdb holds only the in-frame ones, with some missing. The table includes 43,000 or so clones, about 88% detected once. The specimen comprised peripheral blood mononuclear cells (PBMCs), sampled at baseline. The receptors here all came from a human donor with classical Hodgkin lymphoma. The CDR3 runs from the conserved cysteine through the conserved F or W. A D gene is named only where the DNA matches it firmly. Some rows mark clone size as missing; the rest say once, few, many or name a class of expanded clone.

NA	TRBV6-6	TRBJ2-7	NA	CASSYRGKDEQYF	TGTGCCAGCAGTTACCGGGGGAAGGACGAGCAGTACTTC
NA	TRBV4-2	TRBJ2-2	NA	CASSQDGDGANTGELFF	TGTGCCAGCAGCCAAGATGGGGACGGGGCAAACACCGGGGAGCTGTTTTTT
NA	TRBV27	TRBJ2-2	NA	CASRHGVGSTGELFF	TGTGCCAGCAGACATGGGGTAGGGAGTACCGGGGAGCTGTTTTTT
NA	TRBV9	TRBJ2-2	TRBD2	CASSVSGRAGTGELFF	TGTGCCAGCAGCGTGAGCGGGAGGGCCGGGACCGGGGAGCTGTTTTTT
NA	TRBV7-8	TRBJ2-7	NA	CASSLEGRSPYEQYF	TGTGCCAGCAGCTTAGAGGGTCGGAGCCCCTACGAGCAGTACTTC
NA	TRBV11-3	TRBJ2-5	NA	CASSCGRQTSKETQYF	TGTGCCAGCAGTTGCGGACGCCAAACATCTAAAGAGACCCAGTACTTC
NA	TRBV2	TRBJ2-1	NA	CASSEGYTGYNEQFF	TGTGCCAGCAGTGAGGGGTACACGGGCTACAATGAGCAGTTCTTC
NA	TRBV2	TRBJ1-1	NA	CASKGDGSDRAFF	TGTGCCAGCAAGGGGGACGGTTCCGACCGGGCTTTCTTT
NA	TRBV27	TRBJ2-4	NA	CASSIGAGAKNIQYF	TGTGCCAGCAGTATCGGGGCGGGGGCCAAAAACATTCAGTACTTC
NA	TRBV9	TRBJ2-1	NA	CASSVGHFKDEQFF	TGTGCCAGCAGCGTAGGCCACTTTAAGGATGAGCAGTTCTTC
few	TRBV2	TRBJ1-2	TRBD1	CASRATGGDYGYTF	TGTGCCAGCAGAGCGACAGGGGGGGACTATGGCTACACCTTC
NA	TRBV14	TRBJ2-3	TRBD2	CASSQDLRGRGDTQYF	TGTGCCAGCAGCCAAGATTTGCGCGGGAGGGGAGATACGCAGTATTTT
NA	TRBV4-1	TRBJ2-1	TRBD2	CASSRRSGGLSYNEQFF	TGCGCCAGCAGCCGCAGGAGCGGGGGCCTTTCCTACAATGAGCAGTTCTTC
NA	TRBV4-2	TRBJ2-7	TRBD2	CASSPGGGANYEQYF	TGTGCCAGCAGCCCCGGGGGAGGGGCGAACTACGAGCAGTACTTC
once	TRBV28	TRBJ2-3	NA	CASSGRDTQYF	TGTGCCAGCAGTGGCAGAGATACGCAGTATTTT
NA	TRBV27	TRBJ1-5	NA	CASSLYGSQPQHF	TGTGCCAGCAGTTTATATGGGTCACAGCCCCAGCATTTT
once	TRBV5-1	TRBJ2-1	TRBD2	CASSLTSGVVNEQFF	TGCGCCAGCAGCTTGACTAGCGGCGTCGTAAATGAGCAGTTCTTC
once	TRBV19	TRBJ2-7	TRBD1	CASSARQGAYEQYF	TGTGCCAGTAGTGCCCGACAGGGGGCTTACGAGCAGTACTTC
few	TRBV5-1	TRBJ1-4	NA	CASSLWQGGEKLFF	TGCGCCAGCAGCTTGTGGCAGGGAGGAGAAAAACTGTTTTTT
NA	TRBV5-4	TRBJ2-7	NA	CASSLGTDPYEQYF	TGTGCCAGCAGCTTGGGGACTGACCCCTACGAGCAGTACTTC
NA	TRBV28	TRBJ2-3	NA	CASSLGLRWRGRDTDTQYF	TGTGCCAGCAGTTTAGGGCTCCGTTGGAGGGGGCGCGACACAGATACGCAGTATTTT
NA	TRBV19	TRBJ2-7	TRBD1	CASSSGQVSYEQYF	TGTGCCAGTAGTTCGGGACAGGTCTCCTACGAGCAGTACTTC
few	TRBV27	TRBJ1-5	NA	CASSPGFHQPQHF	TGTGCCAGCAGTCCCGGGTTTCATCAGCCCCAGCATTTT
NA	TRBV9	TRBJ1-3	TRBD1	CASSLDRGQRNTIYF	TGTGCCAGCAGCTTAGACAGGGGCCAGAGAAACACCATATATTTT
NA	TRBV11-2	TRBJ2-7	NA	CASSTDTYEQYF	TGTGCCAGCAGCACCGACACCTACGAGCAGTACTTC
NA	TRBV11-2	TRBJ2-5	TRBD1	CASSIVPGQGGETQYF	TGTGCCAGCAGCATCGTCCCGGGACAGGGGGGAGAGACCCAGTACTTC
NA	TRBV28	TRBJ1-2	NA	CASSPPGRSFYGYTF	TGTGCCAGCAGTCCCCCTGGGAGGAGTTTCTATGGCTACACCTTC
once	TRBV28	TRBJ1-1	NA	CASSWTALNTEAFF	TGTGCCAGCAGTTGGACGGCTTTGAACACTGAAGCTTTCTTT
NA	TRBV2	TRBJ1-5	NA	CASSEGRLSNQPQHF	TGTGCCAGCAGTGAAGGGAGGCTTAGCAATCAGCCCCAGCATTTT
NA	TRBV4-2	TRBJ2-5	NA	CASSQGSGNQETQYF	TGTGCCAGCAGCCAAGGTAGCGGAAACCAAGAGACCCAGTACTTC
NA	TRBV28	TRBJ2-1	NA	CASSPPETTAEQFF	TGTGCCAGCAGTCCCCCCGAAACTACGGCTGAGCAGTTCTTC
NA	TRBV16	TRBJ2-5	NA	CASSPGRGETQYF	TGTGCCAGCAGCCCCGGCAGGGGAGAGACCCAGTACTTC
NA	TRBV25-1	TRBJ1-1	TRBD1	CASSSLGTGIEAFF	TGTGCCAGCAGTTCTCTTGGGACAGGGATTGAAGCTTTCTTT
NA	TRBV7-3	TRBJ2-3	NA	CASSLLGPANTDTQYF	TGTGCCAGCAGCTTACTGGGGCCAGCCAACACAGATACGCAGTATTTT
NA	TRBV27	TRBJ2-2	NA	CASSLRHSGELFF	TGTGCCAGCAGTTTACGTCACTCGGGGGAGCTGTTTTTT
NA	TRBV2	TRBJ1-4	NA	CASSEAHSATNEKLFF	TGTGCCAGCAGTGAAGCTCACAGTGCAACTAATGAAAAACTGTTTTTT
NA	TRBV4-2	TRBJ2-7	NA	CASSQERGSYEQYF	TGTGCCAGCAGCCAAGAAAGGGGATCCTACGAGCAGTACTTC
few	TRBV5-1	TRBJ1-5	NA	CASSLETDGEQPQHF	TGCGCCAGCAGCTTGGAAACGGACGGGGAGCAGCCCCAGCATTTT
few	TRBV10-2	TRBJ2-7	NA	CASSEASSYEQYF	TGCGCCAGCAGTGAGGCTAGCTCCTACGAGCAGTACTTC
NA	TRBV6-1	TRBJ2-4	TRBD1	CASSEGTGGNIQYF	TGTGCCAGCAGTGAGGGGACAGGGGGAAACATTCAGTACTTC
NA	TRBV10-1	TRBJ2-5	NA	CASSGTPRETQYF	TGCGCCAGCAGTGGGACCCCCCGAGAGACCCAGTACTTC
large	TRBV5-1	TRBJ2-1	TRBD1	CASSPTGDYNEQFF	TGCGCCAGCAGCCCGACAGGGGATTACAATGAGCAGTTCTTC
few	TRBV2	TRBJ1-2	NA	CASSGRSGNYGYTF	TGTGCCAGCAGTGGTCGTAGTGGGAACTATGGCTACACCTTC
NA	TRBV6-1	TRBJ2-5	NA	CASSERTHLWAGETQYF	TGTGCCAGCAGTGAGAGGACACACCTATGGGCAGGGGAGACCCAGTACTTC
NA	TRBV7-8	TRBJ2-5	NA	CASGQGRETQYF	TGTGCCTCTGGTCAGGGGAGGGAGACCCAGTACTTC